Given below is one T cell receptor (beta chain) in context. The data were taken from a study of T cell responses to AZD1222 COVID-19 vaccine. The data were produced by immunoSEQ multiplex PCR, yet TCRdb's version contains in-frame clones alone and is incomplete. Here the sample spans approximately 89,000 clones, more than 70% being singletons. CDR3 length: 15 amino acids. Germline CDR1 SGHDT, CDR2 YYEEEE. Trimming shortened V by 0 bases and J by 0 bases, and 9 bases separated the two germline ends. This specimen was peripheral blood, taken 28 days after the second AZD1222 dose. The chain combines TRBV5-6 with TRBJ2-5, with D perhaps TRBD1 or TRBD2 (5 bases each). The source is an adult who received the AZD1222 COVID-19 vaccine. CDR3 sequence: CASSLDGGNQETQYF. In DNA, the CDR3 is TGTGCCAGCAGCTTGGATGGGGGAAACCAAGAGACCCAGTACTTC.